This T cell receptor (beta chain) came from a study of shared clonotypes between healthy human individuals. Whole-study context: Per-donor plates numbered three CD4 naive, three CD4 memory, two CD8 naive and one CD8 memory. General study findings and limits: Several donors held 4.5% to 5% of naive CD4 clonotypes in common. Generation of non-shared clonotypes was less probable than generation of clonotypes shared by all four donors.

Worth noting for this clone: As yet, its antigen is unknown. At one end, the junction sequence differs from germline, possibly due to a read error. This sample includes further DNA sequences coding for the same CDR3.

At a deep level, the assay was run. Measured with immunoSEQ multiplex PCR; TCRdb has only the in-frame clones, and not every one. This table has nearly 2 million clones, over 85% appearing once. Selected positively for CCR7 and CD45RO-negative, naive CD8 cells excluded terminally differentiated effector memory CD45RA+ cells. The CDR3 extends over 14 amino acids. CDR1 SGHDT and CDR2 YYEEEE come from the germline V gene. The sequenced sample was naive CD8+ T cells sorted from blood. The sequence came from a man aged 18 to 30 in good health. V is TRBV5-6 and J is TRBJ2-7; 9 nucleotides match TRBD1. The CDR3: CASSLEQGAGEQYF. As DNA, the CDR3 is TGTGCCAGTAGCTTGGAACAGGGGGCGGGCGAGCAGTACTTC.